Shown below are 30 T cell receptor beta chains from a single sample sequenced in a study of T cell changes during pregnancy in multiple sclerosis. Libraries were prepared by immunoSEQ multiplex PCR; TCRdb keeps only in-frame clonotypes and omits some of them. The repertoire consists of 65,000 to 85,000 clones, with approximately 93% occurring once and the leading ten covering approximately 0.15%. Sequences were derived from CD4+ T cells from peripheral blood mononuclear cells, sampled after pregnancy. The receptor source for this set is a female donor with multiple sclerosis, enrolled in a pregnancy study.

This clone was picked up one time. The chain has TRBV5-4 and TRBJ2-7, with D maybe TRBD2 (5 bases). Germline CDR1 SGHNT, CDR2 YYREEE (reference sequence). This CDR3 is 12 amino acids long. V was trimmed by 4 bases and J by 3 bases, leaving 8 bases between them. CDR3 sequence reads: CASSTDFYEQYF. The CDR3 DNA follows: TGTGCCAGCAGCACGGACTTCTACGAGCAGTACTTC.

Notes on this clone: The junction differs from germline at one of its ends, possibly a read error. The V gene is TRBV6-5, the J gene TRBJ2-1; D might be TRBD2 (6 bases). CDR1 is MNHEY, CDR2 SVGAGI, per germline. The CDR3 length is 13 residues. CDR3 protein: CASSYSGEPGVVF. The CDR3, as DNA: TGTGCCAGCAGTTATTCTGGGGAGCCGGGGGTGGTCTTC.

V and J are TRBV18 and TRBJ1-4, with 7 positions matching TRBD1. V was pared by 0 bases and J by 2 bases, with 6 bases of the junction left unmatched. The CDR3 is made up of 17 amino acids. CDR1 is KGHSH and CDR2 is LQKENI in the germline V gene. This chain's CDR3 is CASSPPDREATNEKLFF. The DNA of the CDR3 is TGTGCCAGCTCACCACCTGACAGGGAAGCGACTAATGAAAAACTGTTTTTT.

This rearrangement joins TRBV4-2 to TRBJ2-5, with D tentatively TRBD2 (7 bases). V shed 4 bases and J shed 0 bases, with 21 bases lying between them. The CDR3 length is 18 residues. The germline gives CDR1 LGHNA, CDR2 YNFKEQ. The CDR3: CASSLFGGAGYNQETQYF. CDR3 nucleotides: TGTGCCAGCAGCCTCTTTGGGGGGGCAGGGTATAACCAAGAGACCCAGTACTTC.

The V call is TRBV7-9, the J call TRBJ2-3, with 8 positions matching TRBD2. The germline CDR1 and CDR2 sequences are SEHNR and FQNEAQ (reference sequence). This CDR3 comprises 18 residues. V lost 5 bases to trimming and J lost 3 bases; unmatched junction nucleotides: 16. CDR3 bases: TGTGCCAGCAGCCCCGGGAGTAGCGGGACGGGGATGACAGATACGCAGTATTTT. Translated, it gives CASSPGSSGTGMTDTQYF.

The rearrangement joins TRBV6-5 to TRBJ2-7; no clear D. The germline gives CDR1 MNHEY, CDR2 SVGAGI. CDR3 size: 14 residues. The V end lost 5 bases, the J end lost 2 bases, and 13 bases lay between the germline ends. The CDR3 here is CASSPRVKAYEQYF. CDR3 DNA: TGTGCCAGCAGTCCCCGGGTCAAGGCCTACGAGCAGTACTTC.

The chain combines TRBV10-3 with TRBJ1-1; D is ambiguous. This CDR3 region has 15 residues. V was shortened by 2 bases and J by 2 bases, with 12 bases between the two germline ends. CDR1 is ENHRY and CDR2 is SYGVKD in the germline V gene. The DNA for the CDR3 is TGTGCCATCAGTGAGGAGAGGCGCGTAAACACTGAAGCTTTCTTT. It translates to CAISEERRVNTEAFF.

The chain recombines TRBV6-5 with TRBJ2-1; 11 bases fit TRBD2. Germline trimming cut 4 bases from V and 4 bases from J; bases unmatched to any gene: 6. The CDR3 consists of 16 residues. Germline V gene sequence: CDR1 MNHEY, CDR2 SVGAGI. CDR3 bases: TGTGCCAGCAGTTCCACGGGACTAGCGGAGTACAATGAGCAGTTCTTC. Its translation: CASSSTGLAEYNEQFF.

The gene calls are TRBV11-2 and TRBJ2-7, with D perhaps matching TRBD1 (5 bases). Trimming took 5 bases from V and 2 from J, leaving 13 bases between them. The germline CDR1 and CDR2 sequences are SGHAT and FQNNGV. This CDR3 has 14 residues. Here the CDR3 DNA reads TGTGCCAGCAGCCCTACAGGTGGCCCCTACGAGCAGTACTTC. Amino acid sequence: CASSPTGGPYEQYF.

This clone was detected only once. CDR3: CASSPQGFSGQPQHF. DNA for the CDR3: TGTGCCAGCAGTCCACAGGGATTTTCGGGTCAGCCCCAGCATTTT. The chain employs TRBV7-2 and TRBJ1-5; weak D call: TRBD1 (6 bases). Germline CDR1 and CDR2: SGHTA and FQGNSA. CDR3 length: 15 residues. Trimming left V 6 bases short and J 6 bases short, with 18 bases between. The full variable domain, with the rest looked up from reference TRBV7-2 and TRBJ1-5, is GAGVSQSPSNKVTEKGKDVELRCDPISGHTALYWYRQSLGQGLEFLIYFQGNSAPDKSGLPSDRFSAERTGGSVSTLTIQRTQQEDSAVYLCASSPQGFSGQPQHFGDGTRLSIL.

V and J are TRBV28 and TRBJ2-1; 10 positions match TRBD2. Germline V gene sequence: CDR1 MDHEN, CDR2 SYDVKM. V gave up 4 bases and J gave up 3 bases; unmatched junction bases: 6. CDR3 size: 16 residues. The chain's CDR3 is CASSSPSSGGYNEQFF. DNA for the CDR3: TGTGCCAGCAGTTCCCCCTCTAGCGGGGGCTACAATGAGCAGTTCTTC.

The CDR3 loop is CASSEWASGRFSSYNEQFF. CDR3 DNA: TGTGCCAGCAGTGAGTGGGCTAGCGGGAGGTTTAGCTCCTACAATGAGCAGTTCTTC. The chain recombines TRBV2 with TRBJ2-1; 11 positions agree with TRBD2. J lost 0 bases, V lost 3 bases, and 10 bases had no gene match. Germline-derived CDR1 and CDR2 are SNHLY and FYNNEI. The CDR3 loop spans 19 amino acids.

This chain joins TRBV23-1 and TRBJ2-1, with 9 bases lining up with TRBD2. TRBV23-1 is an ORF; its function is uncertain. The CDR3 extends over 17 amino acids. J gave up 6 bases and V 2 bases, and 11 bases lay outside the gene matches. In DNA, the CDR3 is TGCGCCAGCAGTCAACCTCCCGGGACTAGCATTTCCAATGAGCAGTTCTTC. Amino acid sequence: CASSQPPGTSISNEQFF.

The chain links TRBV5-4 to TRBJ1-4; D is perhaps TRBD1 (6 bases). Trimming removed 4 bases at V and 3 bases at J, with 7 bases between. The V gene's germline CDR1 is SGHNT and CDR2 YYREEE (reference sequence). The CDR3 is 13 residues long. The CDR3 loop reads CASSQGPNEKLFF. DNA for the CDR3: TGTGCCAGCAGCCAGGGGCCTAATGAAAAACTGTTTTTT.

The chain carries TRBV19 and TRBJ2-1, with 9 bases aligning to TRBD1. CDR1 and CDR2 (germline): LNHDA, SQIVND (reference sequence). Trimming cost V 3 bases and J 7 bases; bases outside gene matches: 13. The CDR3 is 17 amino acids. The CDR3 sequence is CASSMLGGQGGLNEQFF. CDR3 nucleotide sequence: TGTGCCAGTAGTATGCTGGGGGGACAGGGTGGGTTAAATGAGCAGTTCTTC.

This CDR3 is CASSPGQATPHIQYF. The CDR3 bases are TGTGCCAGCAGTCCGGGACAGGCGACCCCACACATTCAGTACTTC. The chain employs TRBV6-5 and TRBJ2-4, with 8 bases identical to TRBD1. The germline V gene encodes CDR1 MNHEY and CDR2 SVGAGI. This CDR3 spans 15 amino acids. V dropped 5 bases and J dropped 8; count of bases not matched to a gene: 11.

This chain's CDR3 is CATSRDGGYQPQHF. In DNA form, the CDR3 reads TGTGCCACCAGCAGAGATGGCGGTTACCAGCCCCAGCATTTT. The V and J genes are TRBV15 and TRBJ1-5; no definite D call. CDR3 length: 14 amino acids. The germline V gene has CDR1 LNHNV and CDR2 YYDKDF (reference sequence). V was cut by 0 bases and J by 7 bases, with 10 bases left in between.

The chain links TRBV29-1 to TRBJ1-2; TRBD1 is a possible D gene (5 bases). The germline CDR1 and CDR2 sequences are SQVTM and ANQGSEA. V was trimmed by 7 bases and J by 4 bases, leaving 10 bases between them. This CDR3 region has 11 residues. CDR3 region: CSGRASYGYTF. DNA for the CDR3: TGCAGCGGCAGGGCCTCCTATGGCTACACCTTC.

For this clone: A read error may produce the germline difference seen at one junction end. This chain uses TRBV7-7 with TRBJ2-1; D might be TRBD1 (5 bases). The CDR3 consists of 13 residues. Germline assignment: CDR1 SSHAT and CDR2 FNYEAQ (reference sequence). CDR3 DNA: TGTGCTAGCAGCTTAGAGACAGCCTCTCTGCAGTTCTTC. Protein product: CASSLETASLQFF.

The chain joins TRBV7-8 to TRBJ2-7; 9 bases align to TRBD2. Germline values: CDR1 SGHVS, CDR2 FQNEAQ. V lost 2 bases and J lost 4; bases outside the gene matches: 9. The CDR3 is 16 residues long. For the CDR3, the DNA is TGTGCCAGCAGCTTACCTGGGGCTAGCGGGACGTACGAGCAGTACTTC. Translated: CASSLPGASGTYEQYF. Full variable domain (rest looked up from reference TRBV7-8 and TRBJ2-7): GAGVSQSPRYKVAKRGQDVALRCDPISGHVSLFWYQQALGQGPEFLTYFQNEAQLDKSGLPSDRFFAERPEGSVSTLKIQRTQQEDSAVYLCASSLPGASGTYEQYFGPGTRLTVT.

The rearrangement joins TRBV28 to TRBJ2-7, with D perhaps TRBD1 (6 bases). The germline V gene has CDR1 MDHEN and CDR2 SYDVKM. This CDR3 spans 16 amino acids. The V and J ends lost 4 bases and 3 bases respectively, with 19 bases between them. The CDR3 is CASSYPTGNPIYEQYF. The CDR3 DNA is TGTGCCAGCAGTTACCCTACAGGGAACCCCATCTACGAGCAGTACTTC.

This chain connects TRBV5-4 to TRBJ2-5; D is possibly TRBD2 (6 bases). Germline values: CDR1 SGHNT, CDR2 YYREEE (reference sequence). This CDR3 contains 14 residues. V lost 4 bases, J lost 4 bases, and 14 bases lay in between. CDR3 sequence: CASSASRRAETQYF. In DNA form, the CDR3 reads TGTGCCAGCAGCGCTAGCCGGAGGGCAGAGACCCAGTACTTC.

This clone was counted once. V usage is TRBV6-5 and J usage is TRBJ2-3, with D unresolved. The CDR3 runs to 16 residues. V gave up 0 bases and J gave up 0 bases, with 10 bases separating them. Per germline, CDR1 MNHEY and CDR2 SVGAGI. CDR3 loop: CASSYSGTRSTDTQYF. CDR3 DNA sequence: TGTGCCAGCAGTTACTCGGGCACCCGAAGCACAGATACGCAGTATTTT.

The V gene is TRBV28, the J gene TRBJ2-5, with D possibly matching TRBD1 (6 bases). The J call may be wrong; the DNA end is better matched by TRBJ2-7. In germline, CDR1 is MDHEN, CDR2 SYDVKM. This CDR3 is built from 15 residues. The CDR3 DNA is TGTGCCAGCAGTTTGACAGGTACAGCCGACTACGAGCAGTACTTC. Translated, it gives CASSLTGTADYEQYF.

The chain employs TRBV30 and TRBJ2-7, with TRBD1 matching over 9 bases. This CDR3 contains 12 residues. CDR1 GTSNPN and CDR2 SVGIG come from the germline V gene (reference sequence). V lost 0 bases, J lost 10 bases, and 4 bases stayed unmatched. The CDR3 loop reads CAWSVGDRAQYF. DNA for the CDR3: TGTGCCTGGAGTGTAGGGGACAGGGCCCAGTACTTC.

The J gene is TRBJ2-5, the V gene TRBV30; D may be TRBD2 (5 bases). This CDR3 is 13 amino acids long. The V end was cut by 5 bases, the J end by 1 base, with 11 bases between. Germline CDR1 reads GTSNPN; CDR2 reads SVGIG (reference sequence). The DNA of the CDR3 is TGTGCCTGGGGCGGGTCGAGCCAAGAGACCCAGTACTTC. Translating gives CAWGGSSQETQYF.

This chain joins TRBV7-8 and TRBJ2-7, with 9 bases aligning to TRBD1. This CDR3 spans 18 amino acids. CDR1 SGHVS and CDR2 FQNEAQ come from the germline V gene. Losses at the gene ends were 1 base for V and 1 base for J; bases not matched to a gene: 11. CDR3 protein: CASSLELGTGKLSYEQYF. Here the CDR3 DNA reads TGTGCCAGCAGCTTAGAGCTTGGGACAGGGAAATTATCCTACGAGCAGTACTTC.

This rearrangement joins TRBV19 to TRBJ2-5; 7 positions match TRBD2. Germline CDR1 and CDR2: LNHDA and SQIVND (reference sequence). The CDR3 covers 15 residues. J lost 5 bases, V lost 5 bases, and 11 bases had no gene match. This CDR3 is CASSLGGKAGETQYF. The CDR3 nucleotides read TGTGCCAGTAGTCTGGGAGGGAAAGCGGGGGAGACCCAGTACTTC.

The chain uses TRBV11-3 and TRBJ2-2; D unclear. The CDR3 is 12 residues long. Germline V lookup: CDR1 SGHNT, CDR2 YENEEA. V lost 3 bases to trimming and J lost 6 bases, with 5 bases between them. CDR3 DNA sequence: TGTGCCAGCAGCTTTGAGGCCGGGGAGCTGTTTTTT. Protein product: CASSFEAGELFF.

The chain is built from TRBV7-2 and TRBJ2-1; weak D call: TRBD1 (6 bases). This CDR3 comprises 15 residues. Trimming took 5 bases from V and 4 from J, leaving 15 bases between them. Germline values: CDR1 SGHTA, CDR2 FQGNSA. CDR3 region: CASSLYSTGYNEQFF. The DNA for the CDR3 is TGTGCCAGCAGCCTATACTCGACAGGTTACAATGAGCAGTTCTTC.